This T cell receptor (beta chain) derives from a study of early T cells in non-severe SARS-CoV-2 infection. TCRdb processed the 5' RACE reads anew with MiXCR; each CDR3 protein has one entry. The sample has about 85,000 distinct CDR3 sequences; approximately 15% are singletons. CDR3 length: 15 residues. V was clipped by 7 bases and J by 7 bases, with 20 bases between them. This clonotype was recorded many times. The J gene is TRBJ1-5, the V gene TRBV12-3 or TRBV12-4; no definite D call. The clonotype was recovered from an adult who was a healthcare worker with PCR-confirmed SARS-CoV-2 infection or an uninfected control (not recorded which). Material for sequencing was whole blood. The DNA for the CDR3 is TGTGCCAGCACACCGACCCCCTCAGAGAGGCAGCCCCAGCATTTT. It translates to CASTPTPSERQPQHF.